The clone carrying this T cell receptor beta chain was observed a few times. The antigen is not known. This CDR3 is 15 amino acids long. Germline V gene sequence: CDR1 PRHDT, CDR2 FYEKMQ (reference sequence). Unmatched junction bases numbered 6, after V lost 4 bases and J lost 4 bases. From the 5' RACE reads, TCRdb called clonotypes with MiXCR, one entry per CDR3 protein. The sample records hundreds of thousands of distinct CDR3 sequences, roughly 14% being singletons. The sample belongs to a study of T-cell memory formation after mild COVID-19. Broader study findings: Most CD4+ clones that shrank were in CM and EM, while CD8+ ones turned up in EMRA.

The sequence derives from an adult woman who had mild COVID-19 (a few samples of this study predate the infection). Cell type and time point are not known. Material for sequencing was PBMCs or a T cell subset sorted from them (not recorded which). The chain carries TRBV13 and TRBJ2-7; 11 bases align to TRBD2. CDR3 loop: CASSSRGLADYEQYF. The DNA of the CDR3 is TGTGCCAGCAGCTCCCGGGGACTAGCGGATTACGAGCAGTACTTC.